The T cell receptor (beta chain) described here comes from a study of identical twins (dated by TCRdb to 2016 to 2017). For context, the study as a whole: TCR alpha and beta repertoires from monozygotic twins, unrelated adults of various ages and cord blood were deep-sequenced to test whether fetal clonotypes persist. Replicate twin experiments were performed at different times using different library preparation protocols to rule out contamination.

Every donor was a healthy Caucasian. Three pairs of female monozygotic twins, all aged 18 to 29 years, made up the twin cohort. The RNA used for TCR libraries was isolated from peripheral blood mononuclear cells. What the study reported, not specific to this receptor: Recombination models systematically underestimated out-of-frame TCR alpha sharing in monozygotic twins but agreed with sharing between unrelated individuals. Abundant cord blood beta clonotypes had fewer insertions, young adult naive repertoires showed a similar but weaker trend, and memory repertoires showed no such trend. Compared with coincidental sharing between unrelated individuals, out-of-frame TCR alpha sequences shared between twins had an excess of sequences with low generation probability. In beta out-of-frame sequences, excess twin sharing was weaker, because having fewer shared sequences lowered the signal-to-noise ratio. Because the same donors could not be followed over many years, the conclusions relied on cross-sectional statistical analysis. Invariant T cells such as MAIT and iNKT could partly confound zero-insertion analyses, although diverse VJ usage argued against such confounding for most clonotypes.

Notes on this clonotype: The antigen this receptor binds is unknown. Base quality data are lacking; no much larger clone is found one base away.

Spanning cysteine to phenylalanine, the CDR3 consists of 14 amino acids. The DNA shown is the 42-base CDR3, in frame from base 1. V loses 3 bases of germline sequence and J loses 4 bases, and the interval between the two ends is 11 bases. As encoded in the germline V gene (reference sequence), CDR1 is WNHNN while CDR2 is SYGVQD. The library was generated by 5' RACE. Data came from an Illumina HiSeq 2000. Template switching added a universal primer binding site, and the final cDNA carried a unique molecular identifier that allowed TCR cDNA molecules to be counted accurately. First-strand cDNA for TCR alpha and beta chains was synthesized from specific primers in the conserved constant-segment region. Each cDNA library was double barcoded, with a SMART-Mk sample barcode plus Illumina barcodes, to control for contamination. TruSeq adapter sequences, together with Illumina sample barcodes, were added in two successive PCR steps. The TCR alpha and beta cDNA libraries were sequenced on the Illumina HiSeq platform using custom primers. The source study handled its data this way. Raw reads were processed with MiGEC to extract unique molecular identifiers, and MiXCR was used to determine CDR3 positions. For each individual, recombination models were inferred using an EM algorithm with the repgenHMM and IGoR tools. The analysis of shared clonotypes was done with the tcR package in R, with sharing normalized by the product of cloneset sizes. Out-of-frame nonproductive sequences were analyzed to study raw recombination free of thymic and clonal selection effects. TCRdb trimmed public reads at Q25 via fastp, called clones via MiXCR and kept in-frame beta chains. Rows with a matching CDR3 protein are joined into one entry that keeps the most common DNA and genes. The V and J calls and clone size come from TCRdb's table, not from the authors' own analysis. The sample records hundreds of thousands of distinct CDR3 sequences, about 20% of which are singletons. The biggest ten clones account for 13% of the sample.

The sample also formed part of further work on T cells expressing NK-cell markers. Looking at the second paper: Three sorted T-cell subsets (CD3+CD56+NKG2C+, CD3+CD56+NKG2C- and CD3+CD56-NKG2C+) from roughly eight donors had their TCR beta-chain repertoires profiled. Seven of the eight sequenced donors were HCMV-seropositive and one was HCMV-seronegative. To restrict sorting to alphabetaTCR-expressing T cells, an anti-gammadeltaTCR antibody was added in several experiments. In about 6 donors, the dominant CD3+CD56+NKG2C+ clonotypes were found to rank among the top 10 CD8+ clonotypes and to make up about 1.0-7.5% of CD8+ T cells. Those dominant clonotypes were again the most abundant among CD3+CD56-NKG2C+ cells in a handful of donors, at about 28.3-60.1%. It remained unclear whether the expanded NKG2C-expressing T cell clones were specific for HCMV antigens. The study sequenced eight donors, all healthy volunteers chosen at random: three men and five women. To determine HCMV serostatus, a commercial ELISA kit was used to detect HCMV-specific IgG in serum. For about 6 donors, bulk peripheral blood T-cell repertoires were additionally sequenced from unsorted PBMC. MIGEC was used to demultiplex reads and group the reads by UMI, and MiTCR was used to assemble and quantify clonotypes. Only TCR cDNA sequences supported by at least two reads were kept to exclude erroneous sequences. Downstream repertoire analysis used the tcR package, and clonotypes were matched across fractions by CDR3 nucleotide sequence plus V segment. VDJmatch was used to annotate antigen specificity against VDJdb, with one amino acid substitution in CDR3 permitted.

The sample consisted of PBMCs. This TCR was recovered from a woman under 30 in good health. The chain is made from TRBV10-1 and TRBJ2-3, with the D segment identity uncertain. The CDR3 reads CASSDGGSADTQYF. The base sequence is TGCGCCAGCAGTGACGGCGGATCGGCAGATACGCAGTATTTT.